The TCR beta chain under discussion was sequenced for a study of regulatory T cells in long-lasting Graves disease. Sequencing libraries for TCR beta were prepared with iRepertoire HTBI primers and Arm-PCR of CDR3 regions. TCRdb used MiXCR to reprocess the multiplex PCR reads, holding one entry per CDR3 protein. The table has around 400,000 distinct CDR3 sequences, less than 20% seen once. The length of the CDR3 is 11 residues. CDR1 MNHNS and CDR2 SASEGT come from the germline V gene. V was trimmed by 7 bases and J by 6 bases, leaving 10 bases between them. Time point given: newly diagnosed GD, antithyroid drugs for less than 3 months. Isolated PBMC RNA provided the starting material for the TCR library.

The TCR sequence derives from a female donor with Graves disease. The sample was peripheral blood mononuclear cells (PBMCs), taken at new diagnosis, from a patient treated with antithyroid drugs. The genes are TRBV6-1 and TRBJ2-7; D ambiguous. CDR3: CASTTTREQYF. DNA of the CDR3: TGTGCCAGCACCACGACTCGCGAGCAGTACTTC.